The next 25 T cell receptor beta chains were all read from a single sample in a study of glioma-infiltrating T cells. The iRepertoire nested amplicon-rescue multiplex PCR amplified TCR alpha and beta CDR3s from RNA. TCRdb re-called the multiplex PCR reads through MiXCR, storing one row per CDR3 protein. The table shows 150,000 to 200,000 distinct CDR3 sequences, with around 42% occurring only once. The sample taken for sequencing was glioma tissue, nonneoplastic brain tissue, or PBMCs (not recorded which). The receptors stem from a human donor with low-grade glioma or glioblastoma, undergoing nonglioma brain surgery, or in good health (not recorded which).

The table lists this clonotype with many counts. The chain combines TRBV6-1 with TRBJ2-7; the D gene is possibly TRBD2 (6 bases). Germline CDR1 MNHNS, CDR2 SASEGT. V was cut by 4 bases and J by 6 bases, with 13 bases left in between. The CDR3 extends over 13 amino acids. The CDR3 protein is CASSALPGVEQYF. As DNA, the CDR3 is TGTGCCAGCAGTGCCCTACCGGGGGTCGAGCAGTACTTC.

This chain uses TRBV10-3 with TRBJ1-5; the D gene is possibly TRBD1 (6 bases). Looked up from germline, CDR1 is ENHRY and CDR2 is SYGVKD. The V end was cut by 4 bases, the J end by 4 bases, with 11 bases between. There are 14 residues in the CDR3. This CDR3 reads CAISGTGMNQPQHF. DNA of the CDR3: TGTGCCATCAGTGGCACAGGGATGAATCAGCCCCAGCATTTT.

This clonotype has just a few counts. The J gene is TRBJ2-1, the V gene TRBV28, with no clear D. Germline lookup yields CDR1 MDHEN and CDR2 SYDVKM. V was cut by 1 base and J by 3 bases, with 16 bases left in between. The CDR3 is 17 residues long. CDR3 loop: CASSLYNLDPNYNEQFF. The CDR3 DNA follows: TGTGCCAGCAGTTTATACAACTTAGATCCCAACTACAATGAGCAGTTCTTC.

In this sample, this clonotype turned up a few times. Possible read error: a much larger clone is one base away. This chain links TRBV5-4 with TRBJ2-3; unclear D gene. V shed 2 bases and J shed 6 bases, with 4 bases lying between them. The CDR3 length is 11 residues. Germline CDR1 is SGHNT and CDR2 is YYREEE (reference sequence). CDR3 DNA sequence: TGTGCCAGCAGCTTATGGGATACGCAGTATTTT. Its protein is CASSLWDTQYF.

Concerning this clonotype: Just one base apart from a much larger clone, this may be a read error. This sequence joins TRBV2 and TRBJ2-5, with 9 bases that match TRBD2. In germline, CDR1 is SNHLY, CDR2 FYNNEI. This CDR3 region has 13 residues. CDR3 bases: TGTGCCAGCAGGGGGACTAGCCAAGAGAACCAGTACTTC. Encoded protein: CASRGTSQENQYF.

This chain joins TRBV25-1 and TRBJ2-3; tentatively, D is TRBD2 (5 bases). Trimming stripped 10 bases from V and 0 bases from J, with 14 bases between. CDR1 and CDR2 from the germline V gene are MGHDK and SYGVNS. The CDR3 loop spans 14 amino acids. CDR3 sequence reads: CAIGRLHSTDTQYF. CDR3 sequence (DNA): TGTGCCATTGGAAGACTACATAGCACAGATACGCAGTATTTT.

The sample holds many counts of this clonotype. V and J are TRBV6-1 and TRBJ2-6; no clear D gene. The CDR3 loop spans 13 amino acids. Trimming shortened V by 8 bases and J by 1 base, and 6 bases separated the two germline ends. Germline V gene lookup returns CDR1 MNHNS and CDR2 SASEGT. This CDR3 reads CASEGSGANVLTF. The CDR3 nucleotides read TGTGCCAGCGAAGGATCTGGGGCCAACGTCCTGACTTTC.

Regarding this clonotype: An end of the junction does not agree with germline; a read error may underlie this. V usage is TRBV6-1 and J usage is TRBJ2-7; TRBD1 aligns across 7 bases. CDR1 MNHNS and CDR2 SASEGT come from the germline V gene. There are 12 residues in the CDR3. In DNA form, the CDR3 reads TGTGCCAGCACTAGGGACAGAGCCGAGCAGTACTTT. This codes for CASTRDRAEQYF.

This clonotype was seen only a few times. The chain joins TRBV3-1 to TRBJ1-2; possible D gene TRBD1, 5 bases. V was cut by 1 base and J by 2 bases, with 5 bases left in between. The germline V gene has CDR1 LGHDT and CDR2 YNNKEL (reference sequence). The CDR3 sequence is 13 residues long. CDR3 nucleotides: TGTGCCAGCAGCCAAGGACAGAACTATGGCTACACCTTC. Residues: CASSQGQNYGYTF.

This clonotype was detected ten times or more. This chain uses TRBV6-6 with TRBJ2-1; perhaps TRBD2 as D (7 bases). Per the germline V gene, CDR1 is MNHNY and CDR2 is SVGAGI (reference sequence). V was pared by 6 bases and J by 8 bases, with 23 bases between. The CDR3 extends over 16 amino acids. The CDR3 region is CASRTGGSSLGDEQFF. The DNA for the CDR3 is TGTGCCAGCAGGACGGGGGGCTCAAGCCTCGGGGATGAGCAGTTCTTC.

V is TRBV19 and J is TRBJ2-3; 11 bases map to TRBD1. This CDR3 is built from 15 residues. Germline loops: CDR1 LNHDA, CDR2 SQIVND (reference sequence). Trimming took 4 bases from V and 4 from J; bases not matched to a gene: 4. As DNA, the CDR3 is TGTGCCAGTAGTAACCAGGACAGGGGGCCAGATACGCAGTATTTT. It yields the protein CASSNQDRGPDTQYF. Combining the CDR3 with reference TRBV19 and TRBJ2-3 gives the whole variable domain DGGITQSPKYLFRKEGQNVTLSCEQNLNHDAMYWYRQDPGQGLRLIYYSQIVNDFQKGDIAEGYSVSREKKESFPLTVTSAQKNPTAFYLCASSNQDRGPDTQYFGPGTRLTVL.

The genes are TRBV7-2 and TRBJ1-2; D may be TRBD1 (5 bases). The CDR3 has 15 residues. Germline V gene data show CDR1 as SGHTA and CDR2 as FQGNSA. With 5 bases removed from V and 2 bases from J, the gap between germline ends came to 15 bases. CDR3 nucleotides: TGTGCCAGCAGCCCCCGTGCGGGGCCGAACTATGGCTACACCTTC. This codes for CASSPRAGPNYGYTF.

V is TRBV12-3 or TRBV12-4 and J is TRBJ2-5; 9 positions match TRBD2. CDR3 size: 15 residues. The trim removed 5 bases at V and 5 bases at J, leaving 9 bases unmatched. The CDR3 is CASSRITGTSETQYF. DNA of the CDR3: TGTGCCAGCAGTCGAATTACCGGGACTAGCGAGACCCAGTACTTC.

A single count supports this clonotype. The chain carries TRBV7-6 and TRBJ2-7, with 7 nucleotides matching TRBD1. J lost 6 bases, V lost 5 bases, and 10 bases had no gene match. The CDR3 loop spans 14 amino acids. Germline V gene lookup returns CDR1 SGHVS and CDR2 FNYEAQ. For the CDR3, the DNA is TGTGCCAGCAGCGCCGATGACAGGGAACGCGAGCAGTACTTC. It translates to CASSADDREREQYF.

This clonotype was seen only a few times. The chain couples TRBV28 to TRBJ2-7; 13 bases match TRBD2. The CDR3 is 15 residues long. V gave up 6 bases and J gave up 4 bases; unmatched junction bases: 6. Germline CDR1 MDHEN, CDR2 SYDVKM. The CDR3 here is CASSRGLAGAYEQYF. CDR3 in DNA: TGTGCCAGCAGCCGAGGACTAGCGGGAGCGTACGAGCAGTACTTC.

The chain combines TRBV7-8 with TRBJ2-7; unclear D gene. The J call could be wrong; TRBJ2-5 is a better fit for the DNA end. Germline V gene sequence: CDR1 SGHVS, CDR2 FQNEAQ. CDR3 length equals 13 residues. CDR3 residues: CASSLGAMGTQYF. In DNA form, the CDR3 reads TGTGCCAGCAGCTTAGGCGCCATGGGGACCCAGTACTTC.

In the case of this clonotype: One end of the junction fails to match germline, which may point to a read error. The chain has TRBV6-1 and TRBJ2-3, with 8 bases identical to TRBD2. The CDR3 loop spans 15 amino acids. Germline V gene lookup returns CDR1 MNHNS and CDR2 SASEGT. The CDR3 spells CAISGTSGRSDTQYF. CDR3 bases: TGTGCCATCAGTGGCACTAGCGGTCGGTCAGATACGCAGTATTTT.

On this clonotype itself: A junction end diverges from the germline sequence, so it may reflect a read error. The CDR3 DNA reads TGTGCCAGTAGTTACAGGGCGAATCAGCCCCAGAATTTT. Protein sequence: CASSYRANQPQNF. V and J are TRBV6-5 and TRBJ1-5; D possibly corresponds to TRBD1 (6 bases). This CDR3 contains 13 residues. In germline, CDR1 is MNHEY, CDR2 SVGAGI.

The V call is TRBV28, the J call TRBJ2-7, with TRBD2 identical over 13 bases. The V gene end was trimmed by 7 bases and the J gene end by 6 bases; junction bases not matched to a gene: 6. There are 14 residues in the CDR3. Germline-derived CDR1 and CDR2 are MDHEN and SYDVKM. CDR3 in amino acids: CASTWTSGSLEQYF. Written as DNA, the CDR3 is TGTGCCAGCACCTGGACTAGCGGGAGTCTCGAGCAGTACTTC.

This clonotype showed up many times. The chain links TRBV7-2 to TRBJ2-3; 13 nucleotides line up with TRBD2. CDR1 SGHTA and CDR2 FQGNSA come from the germline V gene. The CDR3 length is 15 residues. J lost 6 bases, V lost 3 bases, and 3 bases had no gene match. CDR3 in amino acids: CASSFGLAGADTQYF. For the CDR3, the DNA is TGTGCCAGCAGCTTCGGACTAGCGGGAGCGGATACGCAGTATTTT.

At least ten counts were recorded for this clonotype. This rearrangement joins TRBV28 to TRBJ1-2; D is unclear. The V and J ends lost 2 bases and 1 base respectively, with 2 bases between them. The CDR3 contains 12 residues. CDR1 and CDR2 (germline): MDHEN, SYDVKM. DNA for the CDR3: TGTGCCAGCAGTTTAGATAACTATGGCTACACCTTC. Protein sequence: CASSLDNYGYTF.

Concerning this clonotype: This may arise from a read error, as a much more abundant clone is one base away. The chain couples TRBV20-1 to TRBJ2-4; D perhaps matches TRBD2 (6 bases). V gave up 7 bases and J gave up 0 bases, with 16 bases separating them. The CDR3 length is 15 residues. CDR1 is DFQATT and CDR2 is SNEGSKA in the germline V gene (reference sequence). For the CDR3, the DNA is TGCAGTGATGCCAGGAGCGGGCTAGCCAAAAACATTCAGTACTTC. Translating gives CSDARSGLAKNIQYF.

At least ten counts were recorded for this clonotype. The chain recombines TRBV7-2 with TRBJ1-2; D might be TRBD1 (6 bases). CDR1 is SGHTA and CDR2 is FQGNSA in the germline V gene. The ends were cut back, 3 bases at V and 6 bases at J, with 11 bases in the middle. The CDR3 has 13 residues. The CDR3 loop is CASSLGGRDGYTF. CDR3 sequence (DNA): TGTGCCAGCAGCTTGGGGGGGCGCGATGGCTACACCTTC.

The chain carries TRBV3-1 and TRBJ2-1; D perhaps matches TRBD1 (6 bases). V lost 0 bases, J lost 7 bases, and 13 bases lay in between. The CDR3 totals 15 residues. CDR1 is LGHDT and CDR2 is YNNKEL in the germline V gene (reference sequence). The CDR3 sequence: CASSQEEDRKNEQFF. CDR3 sequence (DNA): TGTGCCAGCAGCCAAGAAGAGGACAGAAAAAATGAGCAGTTCTTC.

In its sample, this clonotype is medium-sized. This rearrangement joins TRBV6-1 to TRBJ1-1; D gene ambiguous. Trimming stripped 5 bases from V and 7 bases from J, with 5 bases between. CDR1 MNHNS and CDR2 SASEGT come from the germline V gene. The CDR3 has 10 residues. CDR3 in amino acids: CASSLVEAFF. DNA for the CDR3: TGTGCCAGCAGTTTAGTTGAAGCTTTCTTT.